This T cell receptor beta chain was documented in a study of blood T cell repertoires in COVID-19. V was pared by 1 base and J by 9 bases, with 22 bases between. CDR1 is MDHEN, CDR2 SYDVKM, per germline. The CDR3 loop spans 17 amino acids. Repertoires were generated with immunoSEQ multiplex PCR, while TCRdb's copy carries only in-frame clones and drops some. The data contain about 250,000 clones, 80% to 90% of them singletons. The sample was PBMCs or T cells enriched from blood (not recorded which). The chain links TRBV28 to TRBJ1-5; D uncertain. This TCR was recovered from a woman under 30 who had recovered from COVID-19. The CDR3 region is CASSLFSGRGRNAPQHF. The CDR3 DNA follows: TGTGCCAGCAGTTTATTTTCCGGCCGGGGTCGAAATGCGCCCCAGCATTTT.